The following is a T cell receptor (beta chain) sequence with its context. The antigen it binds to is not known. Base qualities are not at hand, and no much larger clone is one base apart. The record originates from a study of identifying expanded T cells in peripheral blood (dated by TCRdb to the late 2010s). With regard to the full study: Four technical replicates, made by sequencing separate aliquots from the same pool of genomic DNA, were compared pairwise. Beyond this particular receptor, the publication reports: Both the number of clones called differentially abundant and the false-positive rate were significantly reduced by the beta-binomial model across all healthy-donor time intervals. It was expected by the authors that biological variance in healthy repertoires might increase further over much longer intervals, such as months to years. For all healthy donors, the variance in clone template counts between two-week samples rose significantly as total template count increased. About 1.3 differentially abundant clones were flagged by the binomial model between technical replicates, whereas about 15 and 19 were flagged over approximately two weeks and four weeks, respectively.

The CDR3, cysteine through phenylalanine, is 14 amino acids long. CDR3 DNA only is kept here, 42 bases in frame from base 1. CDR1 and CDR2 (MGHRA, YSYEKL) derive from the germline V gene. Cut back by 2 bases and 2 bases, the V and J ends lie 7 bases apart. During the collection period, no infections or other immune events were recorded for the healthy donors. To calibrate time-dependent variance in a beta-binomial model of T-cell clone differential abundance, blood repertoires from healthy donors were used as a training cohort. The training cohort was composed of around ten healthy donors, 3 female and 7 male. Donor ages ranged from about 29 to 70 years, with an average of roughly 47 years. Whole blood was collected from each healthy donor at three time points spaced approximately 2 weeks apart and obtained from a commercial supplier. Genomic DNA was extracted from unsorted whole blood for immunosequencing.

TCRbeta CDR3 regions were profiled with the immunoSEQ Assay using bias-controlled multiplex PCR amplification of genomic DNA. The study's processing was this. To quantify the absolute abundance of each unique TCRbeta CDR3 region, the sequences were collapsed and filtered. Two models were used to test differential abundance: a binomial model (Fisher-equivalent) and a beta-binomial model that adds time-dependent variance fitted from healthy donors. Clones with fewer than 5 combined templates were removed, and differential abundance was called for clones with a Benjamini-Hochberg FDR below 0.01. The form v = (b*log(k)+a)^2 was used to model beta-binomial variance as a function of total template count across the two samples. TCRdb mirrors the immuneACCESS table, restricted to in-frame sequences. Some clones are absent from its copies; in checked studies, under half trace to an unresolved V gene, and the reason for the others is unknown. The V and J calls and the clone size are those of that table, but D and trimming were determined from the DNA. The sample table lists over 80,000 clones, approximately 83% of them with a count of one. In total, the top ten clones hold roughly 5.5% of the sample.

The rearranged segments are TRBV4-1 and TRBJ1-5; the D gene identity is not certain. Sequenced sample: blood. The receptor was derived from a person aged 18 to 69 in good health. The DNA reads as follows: TGCGCCAGCAGCCAAATCACAGGCAATCAGCCCCAGCATTTT. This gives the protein CASSQITGNQPQHF.